Here is one TCR beta chain with its context. This clone's antigen is unknown. Qualities for individual bases were not recorded, and no much larger clone is one base off. The data are from a study of T cell repertoires in cytomegalovirus infection (dated by TCRdb to the late 2010s). Background for the entire study: The HLA type of each donor mattered for the analysis, because public TCR beta signatures pointed to carriage of CMV infection along with the matching HLA type.

The sample was run on an Illumina HiSeq 1500. Using fastp trimming at Q25 and MiXCR clonotype assembly, TCRdb reanalyzed the public sequencing data and kept in-frame beta chains. Rows with one shared CDR3 protein collapse into an entry with the most common genes and DNA. The sample includes almost 300,000 distinct CDR3 sequences, with approximately 8.9% observed a single time. Jointly, the top ten make up around 2.4% of the sample. On the study overall, not on this receptor specifically: Cumulative frequency of public TCR beta family members discriminated carriers of CMV infection plus the relevant HLA type in this cohort and an independent roughly 330-donor cohort. In the ex vivo response, HLA-C-restricted CMV-specific TCR beta clonotypes were dominant, and in two of eight donors the single most frequent clonotype came from this HLA-C-restricted group.

Relative to germline, V is 3 bases shorter and J is 0 bases shorter, with 5 bases between their ends. CDR1 DFQATT and CDR2 SNEGSKA are derived from the germline V gene (reference sequence). The CDR3 goes from the cysteine to the phenylalanine over 13 residues. Kept here is only the CDR3 DNA, which spans 39 bases and is read in frame from base 1. Here the chain combines TRBV20-1 and TRBJ1-4, with an unclear D gene assignment. The sequenced material came from PBMCs. The receptor comes from a human donor in good health (CMV status not recorded). Some clones in this sample may be carry-over from other donors' samples. For the CDR3, the sequence is CSASMTTNEKLFF. The sequenced DNA is TGCAGTGCTAGTATGACAACTAATGAAAAACTGTTTTTT.